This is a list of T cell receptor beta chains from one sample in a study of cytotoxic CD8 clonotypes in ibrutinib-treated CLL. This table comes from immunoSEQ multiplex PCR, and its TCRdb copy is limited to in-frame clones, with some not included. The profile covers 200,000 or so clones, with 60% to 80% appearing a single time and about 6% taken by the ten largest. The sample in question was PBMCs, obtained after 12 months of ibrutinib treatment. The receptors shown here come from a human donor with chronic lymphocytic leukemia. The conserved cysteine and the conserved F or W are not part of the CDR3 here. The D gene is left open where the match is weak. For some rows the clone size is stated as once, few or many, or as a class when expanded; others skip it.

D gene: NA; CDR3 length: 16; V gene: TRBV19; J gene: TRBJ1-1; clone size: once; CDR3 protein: ASSIPARLPKLNTEAF
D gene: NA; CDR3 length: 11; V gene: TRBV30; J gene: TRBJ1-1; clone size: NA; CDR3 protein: APPRTGGTEAF
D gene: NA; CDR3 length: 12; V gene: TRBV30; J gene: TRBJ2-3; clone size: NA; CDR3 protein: AWSVPVVSDTQY
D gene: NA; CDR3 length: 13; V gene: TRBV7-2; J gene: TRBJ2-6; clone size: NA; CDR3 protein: ASSYNRAGANVLT
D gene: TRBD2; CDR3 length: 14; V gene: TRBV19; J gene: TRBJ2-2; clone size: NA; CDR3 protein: ASRTQASGAHGELF
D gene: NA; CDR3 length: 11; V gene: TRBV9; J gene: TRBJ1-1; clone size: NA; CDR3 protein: ASSAPGLHQAF
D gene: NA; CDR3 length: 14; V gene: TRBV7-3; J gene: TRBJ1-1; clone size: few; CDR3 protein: ASSKDRILGNTEAF
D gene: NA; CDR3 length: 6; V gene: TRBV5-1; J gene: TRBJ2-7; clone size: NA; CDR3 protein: ASSPQY
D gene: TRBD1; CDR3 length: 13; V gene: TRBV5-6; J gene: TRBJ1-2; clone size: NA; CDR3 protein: ASSAGTGDNYGYT
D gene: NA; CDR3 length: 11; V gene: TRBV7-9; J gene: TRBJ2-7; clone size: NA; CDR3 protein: ASSPGQIYEQY
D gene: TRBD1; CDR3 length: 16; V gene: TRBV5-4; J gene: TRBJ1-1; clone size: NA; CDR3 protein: ASSNTLGQGNLNTEAF
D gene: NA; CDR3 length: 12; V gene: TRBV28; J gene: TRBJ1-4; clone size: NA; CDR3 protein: ASGLEGSYEKLF
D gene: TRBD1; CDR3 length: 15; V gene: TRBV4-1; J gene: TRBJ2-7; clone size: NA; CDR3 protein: ASSQEGMGTGAYEQY
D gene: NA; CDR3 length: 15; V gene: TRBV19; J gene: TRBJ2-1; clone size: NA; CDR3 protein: ASSIPGLLSSYNEQF
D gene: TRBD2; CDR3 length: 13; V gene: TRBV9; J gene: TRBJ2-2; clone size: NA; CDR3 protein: ASSVRGGNTGELF
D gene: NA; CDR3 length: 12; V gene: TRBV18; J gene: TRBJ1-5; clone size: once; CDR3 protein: ASSPGYSNQPQH
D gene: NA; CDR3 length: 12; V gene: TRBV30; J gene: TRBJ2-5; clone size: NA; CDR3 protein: AWSQWGGGETQY
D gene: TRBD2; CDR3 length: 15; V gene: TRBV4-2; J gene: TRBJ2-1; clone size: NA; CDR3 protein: ASSHARGTSGTNEQF
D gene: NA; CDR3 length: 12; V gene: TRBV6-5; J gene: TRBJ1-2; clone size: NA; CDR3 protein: ASSYSQGSGGYT
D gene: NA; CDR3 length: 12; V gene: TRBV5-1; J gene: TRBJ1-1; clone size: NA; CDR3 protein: ASRVQSWNTEAF
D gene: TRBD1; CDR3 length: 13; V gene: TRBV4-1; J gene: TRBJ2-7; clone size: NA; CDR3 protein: ASSQGPGQHYEQY
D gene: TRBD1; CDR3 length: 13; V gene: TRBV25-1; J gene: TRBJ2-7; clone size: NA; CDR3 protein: ASSELTGETYEQY
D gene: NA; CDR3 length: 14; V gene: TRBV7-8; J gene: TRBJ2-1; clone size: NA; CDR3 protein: ASSSRGGQGFNEQF
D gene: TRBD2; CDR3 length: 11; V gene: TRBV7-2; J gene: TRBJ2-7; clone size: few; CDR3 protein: ASSHGGAYEQY
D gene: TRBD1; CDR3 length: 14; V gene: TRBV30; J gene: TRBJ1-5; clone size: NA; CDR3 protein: AWSGEGVTGTQPQH
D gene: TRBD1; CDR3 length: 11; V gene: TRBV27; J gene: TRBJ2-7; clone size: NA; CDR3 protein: ASSRRQGPEQY
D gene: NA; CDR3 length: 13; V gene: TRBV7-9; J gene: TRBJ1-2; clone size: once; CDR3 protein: ASSLAEATSDGYT
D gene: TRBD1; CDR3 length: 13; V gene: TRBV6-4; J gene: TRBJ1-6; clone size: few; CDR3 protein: ASSDSGQGASPLH
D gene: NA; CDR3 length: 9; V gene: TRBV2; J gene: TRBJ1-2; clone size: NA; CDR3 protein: ASRASSGYT
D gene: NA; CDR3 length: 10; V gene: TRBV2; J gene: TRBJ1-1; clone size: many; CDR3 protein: ASRLRFTEAF
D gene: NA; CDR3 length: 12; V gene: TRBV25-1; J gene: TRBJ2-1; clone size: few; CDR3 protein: ASRRSISYNEQF
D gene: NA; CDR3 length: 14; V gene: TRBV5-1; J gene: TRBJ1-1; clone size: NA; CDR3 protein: ASSSEVGPRSVEAF
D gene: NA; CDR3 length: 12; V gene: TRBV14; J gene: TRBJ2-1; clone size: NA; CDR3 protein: ASSQFGTYNEQF
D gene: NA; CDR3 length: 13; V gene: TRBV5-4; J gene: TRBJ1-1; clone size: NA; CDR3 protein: ASSWGTGLNTEAF
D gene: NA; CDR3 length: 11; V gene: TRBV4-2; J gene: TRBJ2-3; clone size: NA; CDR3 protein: ASSQGQSSTQY
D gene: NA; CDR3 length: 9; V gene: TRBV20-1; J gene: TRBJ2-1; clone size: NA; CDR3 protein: SARDLGEQF
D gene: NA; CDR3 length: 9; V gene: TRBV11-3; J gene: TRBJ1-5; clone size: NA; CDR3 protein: ASSLEGRRL
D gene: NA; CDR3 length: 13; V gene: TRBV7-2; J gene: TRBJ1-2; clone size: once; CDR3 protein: ASSLSRVANYGYT
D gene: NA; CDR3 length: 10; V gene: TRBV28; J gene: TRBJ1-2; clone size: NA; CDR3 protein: ATESGNYGYT
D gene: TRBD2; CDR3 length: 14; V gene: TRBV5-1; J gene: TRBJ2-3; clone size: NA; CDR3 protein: ASSHLAGGPTDTQY
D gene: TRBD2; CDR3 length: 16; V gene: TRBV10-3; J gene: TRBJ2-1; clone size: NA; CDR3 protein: ASKPGLAGGGSYNEQF
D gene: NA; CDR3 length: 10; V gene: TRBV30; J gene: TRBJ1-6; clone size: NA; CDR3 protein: AWSLQLAPLH
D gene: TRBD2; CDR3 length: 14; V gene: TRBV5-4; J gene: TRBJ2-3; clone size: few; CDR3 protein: ASSIPGLAIADTQY